The rows below give T cell receptor beta chains drawn from one sample of a study of technical replicates of blood from a few donors. Produced via immunoSEQ multiplex PCR; TCRdb's table is partial and in-frame only. The data hold tens of thousands of clones, with about 97% observed a single time. The sample taken for sequencing was T cells isolated from PBMCs. These receptors all come from a human donor in good health. Each CDR3 is given with its conserved first and last residue. The D gene is left open where the match is weak. Some rows mark clone size as missing; the rest say once, few, many or name a class of expanded clone.

D gene	V gene	clone size	J gene	CDR3 DNA	CDR3 protein
TRBD1	TRBV19	NA	TRBJ1-2	TGTGCCAGTAGTATAGATCAAGGACAGGGTAGCTATGGCTACACCTTC	CASSIDQGQGSYGYTF
TRBD1	TRBV6-6	NA	TRBJ2-7	TGTGCCAGCAGTGGGGTAGGGACAGGGGGCGGCGAGCAGTACTTC	CASSGVGTGGGEQYF
TRBD1	TRBV25-1	NA	TRBJ1-2	TGTGCCAGCAGTGATCCGGGACAGGGTGGGCCCGGCCATGGCTACACCTTC	CASSDPGQGGPGHGYTF
TRBD1	TRBV5-1	NA	TRBJ1-1	TGCGCCAGCAGCAGCGGACAGGGCAACACTGAAGCTTTCTTT	CASSSGQGNTEAFF
NA	TRBV6-1	NA	TRBJ2-7	TGTGCCAGCATTGGCCGAAGGAGCTCCTACGAGCAGTACTTC	CASIGRRSSYEQYF
TRBD2	TRBV28	once	TRBJ2-7	TGTGCCAGCAGTGGGGGGACTAGCGGGACGTTAGGGCAGTACTTC	CASSGGTSGTLGQYF
TRBD1	TRBV5-4	NA	TRBJ2-7	TGTGCCAGCAGCTTGACAGGGGAGTCCTACGAGCAGTACTTC	CASSLTGESYEQYF
NA	TRBV6-1	once	TRBJ1-1	TGTGCCAGCAGTCAAGGCCTTTACCATCGGGACATTCGGAACACTGAAGCTTTCTTT	CASSQGLYHRDIRNTEAFF
NA	TRBV19	NA	TRBJ2-7	TGTGCCAGTAGTTTCTCCCCCTCCTACGAGCAGTACTTC	CASSFSPSYEQYF
NA	TRBV18	NA	TRBJ2-2	TGTGCCAGCTCACCTTCCGGGGCGAACACCGGGGAGCTGTTTTTT	CASSPSGANTGELFF
TRBD1	TRBV7-9	NA	TRBJ2-5	TGTGCCAGCAGGGGAACAGGGGGCGCGGAAGAGACCCAGTACTTC	CASRGTGGAEETQYF
NA	TRBV2	once	TRBJ1-1	TGTGCCAGCCAACAGGTAGGGGAGGGCACTGAAGCTTTCTTT	CASQQVGEGTEAFF
NA	TRBV15	NA	TRBJ1-5	TGTGCCACCAGCAGACAGGGTAGCAATCAGCCCCAGCATTTT	CATSRQGSNQPQHF
NA	TRBV6-5	NA	TRBJ1-1	TGTGCCAGCAGTTACGGGCCGGGGGCTTTCTTT	CASSYGPGAFF
NA	TRBV9	NA	TRBJ1-2	TGTGCCAGCAGCGTAGCGAGAGCAGGGGCCTATGGCTACACCTTC	CASSVARAGAYGYTF
TRBD2	TRBV2	NA	TRBJ2-1	TGTGCCAGCACTAAAGGGACTAGCGGGGGCTACAATGAGCAGTTCTTC	CASTKGTSGGYNEQFF
NA	TRBV1	NA	TRBJ2-2	TGCACCAGCAGCCAACCCCCGGGGTTACTCCTGTACGGGGAGCTGTTTTTT	CTSSQPPGLLLYGELFF
TRBD1	TRBV19	NA	TRBJ1-5	TGTGCCAGTACCCTCGACAGGGGTAGCAATCAGCCCCAGCATTTT	CASTLDRGSNQPQHF
NA	TRBV5-1	NA	TRBJ1-2	TGCGCCAGCCAGCCGGACAAAAGGGTAGATGGCTACACCTTC	CASQPDKRVDGYTF
TRBD2	TRBV5-4	NA	TRBJ2-1	TGTGCCAGCAGCTTGGGACCCCTTAGCGGGAGCGTAAGTGAGCAGTTCTTC	CASSLGPLSGSVSEQFF
NA	TRBV27	once	TRBJ2-6	TGTGCCAGCAGCCCAGGACTCCTGTCACACTCTGGGGCCAACGTCCTGACTTTC	CASSPGLLSHSGANVLTF
TRBD2	TRBV19	NA	TRBJ2-1	TGTGCCAGTAGTGTGTCGGGGGGGCACCACAATGAGCAGTTCTTC	CASSVSGGHHNEQFF
NA	TRBV6-1	NA	TRBJ1-3	TGTGCCAGCAGTGAAGGAGCTGGAAACACCATATATTTT	CASSEGAGNTIYF
TRBD1	TRBV28	once	TRBJ1-2	TGTGCCAGCAGTTCTCATACCGGGACAGGAAGAATAGGGGGCTACACCTTC	CASSSHTGTGRIGGYTF
NA	TRBV28	NA	TRBJ2-1	TGTGCCAGCAGTTTCAGGGATGAGCAGTTCTTC	CASSFRDEQFF
TRBD1	TRBV5-1	NA	TRBJ2-1	TGCGCCAGCAGCTTGGGACAGGGGGCTGCGGATGAGCAGTTCTTC	CASSLGQGAADEQFF
NA	TRBV5-4	NA	TRBJ1-2	TGTGCCAGCAGCTGGAATCAGGGAACCTATGGCTACACCTTC	CASSWNQGTYGYTF
NA	TRBV19	NA	TRBJ1-1	TGTGCCAGTAGTCTCGTAGGAGATACTGAAGCTTTCTTT	CASSLVGDTEAFF
TRBD1	TRBV19	NA	TRBJ1-5	TGTGCCAGTAGCCCGACAGGGGCCTACAATCAGCCCCAGCATTTT	CASSPTGAYNQPQHF
NA	TRBV18	NA	TRBJ1-2	TGTGCCAGCTCAGCGGTCCCGGTGGCCAGGGAACATGGCTACACCTTC	CASSAVPVAREHGYTF
TRBD1	TRBV28	NA	TRBJ2-7	TGTGCCAGCAGTCCCACAGGGGGACCAACCTACGAGCAGTACTTC	CASSPTGGPTYEQYF
NA	TRBV19	once	TRBJ1-4	TGTGCCAGTAGTGTCTTCGGGGGGCGCCGGGGTGAAAAACTGTTTTTT	CASSVFGGRRGEKLFF
NA	TRBV4-1	NA	TRBJ2-3	TGCGCCAGCAGCCAAGTCACCGGGACTGGGCAGTATTTT	CASSQVTGTGQYF
TRBD1	TRBV2	NA	TRBJ1-4	TGTGCCAGCACCCCCAGGGGGAATGAAAAACTGTTTTTT	CASTPRGNEKLFF
NA	TRBV18	NA	TRBJ2-7	TGTGCCAGCTCACCACCGGTCGGCGGGCACGAGCAGTACTTC	CASSPPVGGHEQYF
NA	TRBV7-3	NA	TRBJ2-3	TGTGCCAGCAGCTTCACTGTGGGGGGTCTAGATACGCAGTATTTT	CASSFTVGGLDTQYF
TRBD2	TRBV30	NA	TRBJ2-1	TGTGCCTGGTCGGGGCTACTAGCGGGGGGAGGGTACAATGAGCAGTTCTTC	CAWSGLLAGGGYNEQFF
NA	TRBV27	NA	TRBJ2-7	TGTGCCAGCAGTTTATTAGGAGCTGAACCCTACGAGCAGTACTTC	CASSLLGAEPYEQYF
NA	TRBV7-9	NA	TRBJ1-4	TGTGCCAGCAGCTTTTCCCTTAATGAAAAACTGTTTTTT	CASSFSLNEKLFF
TRBD1	TRBV28	NA	TRBJ1-2	TGTGCCAGCAGTTTCGGACAGGGATATGGCTACACCTTC	CASSFGQGYGYTF
TRBD1	TRBV2	NA	TRBJ2-1	TGTGCCAGCAGCGTGGGACAGCTAAATGAGCAGTTCTTC	CASSVGQLNEQFF
NA	TRBV7-9	NA	TRBJ1-4	TGTGCCAGCAGCTTACTTGCAACTAATGAAAAACTGTTTTTT	CASSLLATNEKLFF
NA	TRBV5-4	NA	TRBJ2-5	TGTGCCAGCAGCCCAACCGGGACACGAGAGACCCAGTACTTC	CASSPTGTRETQYF
NA	TRBV13	NA	TRBJ2-5	TGTGCCAGCAGCCCCGGGAGATCCGAGACCCAGTACTTC	CASSPGRSETQYF
NA	TRBV7-6	once	TRBJ2-7	TGTGCCAGCAGCTTAGTGCCCGGCAGGAACGAGCAGTACTTC	CASSLVPGRNEQYF
TRBD1	TRBV5-1	NA	TRBJ2-7	TGCGCCAGCAGCCGAGGACAGGCCCCGGGGACCGAGCAGTACTTC	CASSRGQAPGTEQYF
TRBD1	TRBV19	NA	TRBJ2-2	TGTGCCAGTAGTAAGCCCGGGGACAGGAGTACCGGGGAGCTGTTTTTT	CASSKPGDRSTGELFF
NA	TRBV6-5	NA	TRBJ2-1	TGTGCCAGCAGTTACTCGCTCAGGGCATCCTACAATGAGCAGTTCTTC	CASSYSLRASYNEQFF
NA	TRBV4-2	NA	TRBJ2-1	TGTGCCAGCAGCCAAGATGGGCAGGGGCTCGATGAGCAGTTCTTC	CASSQDGQGLDEQFF
NA	TRBV5-5	NA	TRBJ2-5	TGTGCCAGCAGCTTGGATTGGGGGGGCGAGACCCAGTACTTC	CASSLDWGGETQYF
TRBD1	TRBV5-1	NA	TRBJ2-3	TGCGCCAGCAGCCCCTCGACAGGGGGAATCACAGATACGCAGTATTTT	CASSPSTGGITDTQYF
NA	TRBV28	NA	TRBJ1-5	TGTGCCAGCAGTATCCGTAGCAATCAGCCCCAGCATTTT	CASSIRSNQPQHF
NA	TRBV4-1	NA	TRBJ1-2	TGCGCCAGCAGCCAACCATACCCTCAGGGGACTAACTATGGCTACACCTTC	CASSQPYPQGTNYGYTF
NA	TRBV7-9	NA	TRBJ2-7	TGTGCCAGCAGCTTAAGAGGATCCTACGAGCAGTACTTC	CASSLRGSYEQYF
NA	TRBV7-3	NA	TRBJ2-7	TGTGCCAGCAGCCAAAGGGTGTCAGGGATCCTCCACGAGCAGTACTTC	CASSQRVSGILHEQYF
NA	TRBV10-3	NA	TRBJ1-5	TGTGCCATCAGTGAGTCGGCGGGCAGTTATAGCAATCAGCCCCAGCATTTT	CAISESAGSYSNQPQHF